Listed here are 14 T cell receptor beta chains from one sample, sequenced in a study of CD8+ T cells in alopecia areata. The sequencing template was cDNA reverse transcribed from extracted RNA. Sequencing used immunoSEQ multiplex PCR; TCRdb keeps in-frame clones, though not all of them. The table has 110,000 or so clones, over 55% seen once; the top ten hold around 25%. The sequencing sample was made of NKG2D-low CD8+ T cells sorted from blood. All receptors come from a human donor with alopecia areata.

V and J are TRBV7-9 and TRBJ2-1, with 13 nucleotides matching TRBD2. Germline V gives CDR1 SEHNR, CDR2 FQNEAQ (reference sequence). With V trimmed by 5 bases and J by 7 bases, 5 bases remained unmatched. CDR3 length: 15 amino acids. CDR3 coding DNA: TGTGCCAGCAGCATAACTAGCGGGAGGGGAAATGAGCAGTTCTTC. It specifies CASSITSGRGNEQFF.

The rearrangement links TRBV5-1 to TRBJ2-7, with unresolved D. The CDR3 contains 14 residues. Germline assignment: CDR1 SGHRS and CDR2 YFSETQ. The germline V and J ends were trimmed by 0 bases and 5 bases, with 12 bases remaining between them. The CDR3 bases are TGCGCCAGCAGCTTGGACCTAGGGTTAAACGAGCAGTACTTC. Amino acid sequence: CASSLDLGLNEQYF.

The rearrangement links TRBV30 to TRBJ2-7, with D possibly called TRBD1 or TRBD2 (5 bases each). V lost 1 base and J 5 bases, leaving 12 bases between the germline ends. Looked up from germline, CDR1 is GTSNPN and CDR2 is SVGIG (reference sequence). The CDR3 runs 13 residues. CDR3 region: CAWSGVGDHEQYF. CDR3 bases: TGTGCCTGGAGTGGGGTTGGGGACCACGAGCAGTACTTC.

The chain uses TRBV19 and TRBJ2-3, with D perhaps matching TRBD1 (6 bases). Germline V CDR1 and CDR2: LNHDA, SQIVND (reference sequence). The CDR3 runs 14 residues. The V end lost 10 bases, the J end lost 0 bases, and 14 bases lay between the germline ends. Here the CDR3 DNA reads TGTGCCACCTGCGCCGGACAGAGCACAGATACGCAGTATTTT. This translates into CATCAGQSTDTQYF.

This clone was detected only once. V usage is TRBV27 and J usage is TRBJ2-7; D is possibly TRBD1 or TRBD2 (5 bases each). With 2 bases removed from V and 3 bases from J, the gap between germline ends came to 14 bases. The CDR3 is 15 amino acids. Germline CDR1 and CDR2: MNHEY and SMNVEV (reference sequence). The CDR3 DNA reads as TGTGCCAGCAGTTTAGGGTCTGGGGCGGGCTACGAGCAGTACTTC. Translation: CASSLGSGAGYEQYF.

The CDR3 sequence is CASSQGTGIEAFF. CDR3 nucleotide sequence: TGTGCCAGCAGCCAAGGGACAGGGATTGAAGCTTTCTTT. This chain joins TRBV14 and TRBJ1-1; 8 bases fit TRBD1. The V gene's germline CDR1 is SGHDN and CDR2 FVKESK. V lost 1 base and J lost 7; bases outside the gene matches: 2. The CDR3 consists of 13 residues.

This clone appeared a few times. The chain links TRBV9 to TRBJ2-3; D not resolved. Per germline, CDR1 SGDLS and CDR2 YYNGEE. This CDR3 region has 12 residues. V lost 0 bases, J lost 4 bases, and 3 bases lay in between. DNA of the CDR3: TGTGCCAGCAGCGTAGGAGCAGATACGCAGTATTTT. Protein sequence: CASSVGADTQYF.

V and J are TRBV11-2 and TRBJ2-5, with D possibly TRBD2 on 5 matching bases. V was trimmed by 5 bases and J by 3 bases, leaving 13 bases between them. This CDR3 region has 14 residues. Germline-derived CDR1 and CDR2 are SGHAT and FQNNGV. The CDR3 nucleotides read TGTGCCAGCAGCCTCCGGGGTAGCAAAGAGACCCAGTACTTC. It yields the protein CASSLRGSKETQYF.

V is TRBV29-1 and J is TRBJ2-2; D is ambiguous. Trimming took off 3 bases at V and 1 base at J, with 6 bases between the two ends. From germline, CDR1 is SQVTM and CDR2 ANQGSEA. The CDR3 consists of 13 residues. In DNA form, the CDR3 reads TGCAGCGTTGATACGGGGAACACCGGGGAGCTGTTTTTT. Amino acid sequence: CSVDTGNTGELFF.

This clone has only a few counts. The genes are TRBV14 and TRBJ2-5; D might be TRBD1 (6 bases). CDR3 length: 14 amino acids. Per the germline V gene, CDR1 is SGHDN and CDR2 is FVKESK. V lost 2 bases and J 4 bases, leaving 11 bases between the germline ends. The CDR3 bases are TGTGCCAGCAGCCAAATGGACAGTCCAGAGACCCAGTACTTC. Residues: CASSQMDSPETQYF.

By share, this clone counts as medium-sized. The V call is TRBV7-9, the J call TRBJ2-7; D might be TRBD2 (5 bases). Per germline, CDR1 SEHNR and CDR2 FQNEAQ (reference sequence). V dropped 1 base and J dropped 3 bases, with 10 bases sitting between them. The CDR3 has 14 amino acids. The CDR3 here is CASSLVPGNYEQYF. The DNA for the CDR3 is TGTGCCAGCAGCTTAGTCCCGGGGAACTACGAGCAGTACTTC.

J is TRBJ2-3 and V is TRBV28; D perhaps matches TRBD2 (5 bases). CDR3 length: 15 residues. Germline V gene data show CDR1 as MDHEN and CDR2 as SYDVKM. V dropped 5 bases and J dropped 3 bases, with 15 bases sitting between them. The CDR3: CASSQVAPVTDTQYF. In DNA, the CDR3 is TGTGCCAGCAGTCAGGTAGCGCCTGTGACAGATACGCAGTATTTT. Combining the CDR3 with reference TRBV28 and TRBJ2-3 gives the whole variable domain DVKVTQSSRYLVKRTGEKVFLECVQDMDHENMFWYRQDPGLGLRLIYFSYDVKMKEKGDIPEGYSVSREKKERFSLILESASTNQTSMYLCASSQVAPVTDTQYFGPGTRLTVL.

CDR3 nucleotides: TGCGCCAGCAGCAAGGACAGGGCTAGCTCCTACAATGAGCAGTTCTTC. Amino acids: CASSKDRASSYNEQFF. The chain is built from TRBV5-1 and TRBJ2-1, with TRBD1 matching over 8 bases. Losses at the gene ends were 4 bases for V and 0 bases for J; bases not matched to a gene: 6. CDR3 length equals 16 residues. CDR1 is SGHRS, CDR2 YFSETQ, per germline.

A single count supports this clone. This chain connects TRBV9 to TRBJ1-2; D is undetermined. Germline V CDR1 and CDR2: SGDLS, YYNGEE. CDR3 length: 11 amino acids. V lost 3 bases, J lost 10 bases, and 10 bases lay in between. CDR3 region: CASSAEGVYTF. The CDR3 nucleotides read TGTGCCAGCAGCGCCGAAGGAGTCTACACCTTC.